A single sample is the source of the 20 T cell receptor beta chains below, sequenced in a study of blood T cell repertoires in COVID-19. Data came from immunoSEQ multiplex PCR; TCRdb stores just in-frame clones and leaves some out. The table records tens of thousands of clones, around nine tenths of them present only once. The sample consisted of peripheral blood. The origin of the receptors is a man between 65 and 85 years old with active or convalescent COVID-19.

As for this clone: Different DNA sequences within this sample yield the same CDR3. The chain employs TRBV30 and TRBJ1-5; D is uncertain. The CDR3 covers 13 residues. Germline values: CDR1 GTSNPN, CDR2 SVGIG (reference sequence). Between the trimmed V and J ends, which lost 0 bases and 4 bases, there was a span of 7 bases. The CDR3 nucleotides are TGTGCCTGGAGTGTACGAGATAATCAGCCCCAGCATTTT. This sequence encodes CAWSVRDNQPQHF.

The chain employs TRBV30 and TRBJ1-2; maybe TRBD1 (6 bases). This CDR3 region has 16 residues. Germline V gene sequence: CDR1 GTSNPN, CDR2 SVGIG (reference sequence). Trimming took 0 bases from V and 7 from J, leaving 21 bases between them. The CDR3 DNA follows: TGTGCCTGGAGTGTACGGGGGGGCAGAAGGCTATTTGGCTACACCTTC. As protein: CAWSVRGGRRLFGYTF.

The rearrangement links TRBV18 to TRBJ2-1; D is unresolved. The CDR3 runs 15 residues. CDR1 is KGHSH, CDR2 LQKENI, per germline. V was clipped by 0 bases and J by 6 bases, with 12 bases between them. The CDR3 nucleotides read TGTGCCAGCTCACCACCGGTGGTCACCGGCAATGAGCAGTTCTTC. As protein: CASSPPVVTGNEQFF.

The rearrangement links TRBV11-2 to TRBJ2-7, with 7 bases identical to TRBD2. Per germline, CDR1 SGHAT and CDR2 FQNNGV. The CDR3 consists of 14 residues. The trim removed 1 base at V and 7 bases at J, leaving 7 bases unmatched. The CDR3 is CASSLGAGVDEQYF. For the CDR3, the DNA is TGTGCCAGCAGCTTAGGGGCGGGAGTTGATGAGCAGTACTTC.

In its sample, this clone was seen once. DNA of the CDR3: TGTGCCAGCTCACCGTCAGGGGACGGGAAGCAGCCCCAGCATTTT. Protein sequence: CASSPSGDGKQPQHF. The chain couples TRBV18 to TRBJ1-5; possible D gene TRBD1, 6 bases. The V end lost 3 bases, the J end lost 7 bases, and 16 bases lay between the germline ends. Germline V gene sequence: CDR1 KGHSH, CDR2 LQKENI. CDR3 size: 15 residues.

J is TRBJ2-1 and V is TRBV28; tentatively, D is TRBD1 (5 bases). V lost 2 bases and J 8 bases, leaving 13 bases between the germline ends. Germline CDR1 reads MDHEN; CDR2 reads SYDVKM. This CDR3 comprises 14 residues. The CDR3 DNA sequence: TGTGCCAGCAGTTTAGTTGTAGGGGCACATGAGCAGTTCTTC. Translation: CASSLVVGAHEQFF.

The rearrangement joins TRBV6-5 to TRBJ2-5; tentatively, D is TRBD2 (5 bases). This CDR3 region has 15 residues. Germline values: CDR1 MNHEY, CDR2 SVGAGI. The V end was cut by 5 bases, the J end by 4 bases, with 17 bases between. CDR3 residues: CASSTYEGGLETQYF. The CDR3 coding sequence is TGTGCCAGCAGTACTTATGAGGGCGGTTTAGAGACCCAGTACTTC.

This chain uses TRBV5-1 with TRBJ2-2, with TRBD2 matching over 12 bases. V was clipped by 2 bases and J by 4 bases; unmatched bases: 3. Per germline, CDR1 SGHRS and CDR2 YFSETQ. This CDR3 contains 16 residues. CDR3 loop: CASSFSSGRGTGELFF. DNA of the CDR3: TGCGCCAGCAGCTTCTCTAGCGGGAGGGGCACCGGGGAGCTGTTTTTT. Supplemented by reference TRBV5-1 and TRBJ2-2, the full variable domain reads KAGVTQTPRYLIKTRGQQVTLSCSPISGHRSVSWYQQTPGQGLQFLFEYFSETQRNKGNFPGRFSGRQFSNSRSEMNVSTLELGDSALYLCASSFSSGRGTGELFFGEGSRLTVL.

The CDR3 nucleotides are TGTGCCAGCAGCGGACAGTATAATTCACCCCTCCACTTT. Translation: CASSGQYNSPLHF. The chain employs TRBV11-1 and TRBJ1-6; tentative D call: TRBD1 (6 bases). Germline V gives CDR1 SGHAT, CDR2 FQDESV (reference sequence). The CDR3 length is 13 residues. V lost 5 bases to trimming and J lost 4 bases, with 6 bases between them.

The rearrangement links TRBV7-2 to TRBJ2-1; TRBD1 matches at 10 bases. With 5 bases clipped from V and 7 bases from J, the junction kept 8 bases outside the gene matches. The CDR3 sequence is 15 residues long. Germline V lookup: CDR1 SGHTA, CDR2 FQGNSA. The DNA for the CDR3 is TGTGCCAGCAGCACCGGGACAGGGGCGGGTAATGAGCAGTTCTTC. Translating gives CASSTGTGAGNEQFF.

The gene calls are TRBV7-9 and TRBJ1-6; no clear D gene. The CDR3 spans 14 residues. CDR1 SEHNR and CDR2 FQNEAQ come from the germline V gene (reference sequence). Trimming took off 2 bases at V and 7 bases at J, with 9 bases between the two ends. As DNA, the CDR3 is TGTGCCAGCAGCTTAAGTACAGCCAATTCACCCCTCCACTTT. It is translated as CASSLSTANSPLHF. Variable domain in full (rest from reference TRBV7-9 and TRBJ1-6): DTGVSQNPRHKITKRGQNVTFRCDPISEHNRLYWYRQTLGQGPEFLTYFQNEAQLEKSRLLSDRFSAERPKGSFSTLEIQRTEQGDSAMYLCASSLSTANSPLHFGNGTRLTVT.

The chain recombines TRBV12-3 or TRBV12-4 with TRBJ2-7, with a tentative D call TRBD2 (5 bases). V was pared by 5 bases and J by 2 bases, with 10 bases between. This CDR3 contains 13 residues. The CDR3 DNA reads TGTGCCAGCAGTCTTAGCGATCCCTACGAGCAGTACTTC. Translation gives CASSLSDPYEQYF.

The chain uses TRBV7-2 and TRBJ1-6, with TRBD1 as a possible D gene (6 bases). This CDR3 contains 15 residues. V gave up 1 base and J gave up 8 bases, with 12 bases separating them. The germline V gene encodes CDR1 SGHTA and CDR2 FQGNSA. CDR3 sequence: CASSLVAGADSPLHF. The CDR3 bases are TGTGCCAGCAGCTTAGTAGCAGGGGCGGATTCACCCCTCCACTTT.

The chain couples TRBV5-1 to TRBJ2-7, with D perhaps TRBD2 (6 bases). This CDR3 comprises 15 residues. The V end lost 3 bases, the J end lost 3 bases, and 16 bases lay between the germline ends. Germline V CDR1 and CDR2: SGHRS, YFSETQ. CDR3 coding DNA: TGCGCCAGCAGCTCCTTTGGAGGGGAGGACTACGAGCAGTACTTC. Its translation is CASSSFGGEDYEQYF.

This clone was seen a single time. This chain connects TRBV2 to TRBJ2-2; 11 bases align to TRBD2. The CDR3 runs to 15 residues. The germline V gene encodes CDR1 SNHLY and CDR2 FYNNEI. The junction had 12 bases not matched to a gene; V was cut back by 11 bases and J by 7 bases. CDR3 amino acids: CAGQSTSGSGGELFF. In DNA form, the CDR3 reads TGTGCCGGTCAGAGTACTAGCGGGAGTGGCGGGGAGCTGTTTTTT.

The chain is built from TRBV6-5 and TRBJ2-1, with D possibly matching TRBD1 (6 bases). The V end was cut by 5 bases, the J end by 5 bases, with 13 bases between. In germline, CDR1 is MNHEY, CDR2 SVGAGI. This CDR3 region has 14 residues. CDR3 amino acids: CASSKWDKDNEQFF. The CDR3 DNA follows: TGTGCCAGCAGTAAGTGGGACAAGGACAATGAGCAGTTCTTC.

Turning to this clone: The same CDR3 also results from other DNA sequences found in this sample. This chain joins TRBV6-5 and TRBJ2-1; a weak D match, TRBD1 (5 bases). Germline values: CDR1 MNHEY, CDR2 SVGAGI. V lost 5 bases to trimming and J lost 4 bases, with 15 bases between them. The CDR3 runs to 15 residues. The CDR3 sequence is CASSRTFLGYNEQFF. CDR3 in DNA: TGTGCCAGCAGTCGGACATTTCTCGGGTACAATGAGCAGTTCTTC.

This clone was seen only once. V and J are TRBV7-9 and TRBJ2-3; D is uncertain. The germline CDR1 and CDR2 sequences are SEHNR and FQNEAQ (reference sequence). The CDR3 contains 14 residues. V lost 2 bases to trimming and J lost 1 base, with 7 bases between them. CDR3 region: CASSLSIGTDTQYF. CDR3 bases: TGTGCCAGCAGCTTAAGTATAGGCACAGATACGCAGTATTTT.

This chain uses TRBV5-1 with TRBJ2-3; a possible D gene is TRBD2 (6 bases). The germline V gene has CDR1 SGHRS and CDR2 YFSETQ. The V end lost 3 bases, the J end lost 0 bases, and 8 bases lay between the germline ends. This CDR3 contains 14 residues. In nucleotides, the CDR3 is TGCGCCAGCAGCTGGGGGACTAGCACAGATACGCAGTATTTT. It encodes CASSWGTSTDTQYF.

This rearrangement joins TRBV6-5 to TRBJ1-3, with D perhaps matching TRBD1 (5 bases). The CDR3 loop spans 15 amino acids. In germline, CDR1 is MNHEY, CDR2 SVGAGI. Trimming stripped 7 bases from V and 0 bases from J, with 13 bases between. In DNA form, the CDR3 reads TGTGCCAGCACCCCAGGGAAGAGCTCTGGAAACACCATATATTTT. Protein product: CASTPGKSSGNTIYF.